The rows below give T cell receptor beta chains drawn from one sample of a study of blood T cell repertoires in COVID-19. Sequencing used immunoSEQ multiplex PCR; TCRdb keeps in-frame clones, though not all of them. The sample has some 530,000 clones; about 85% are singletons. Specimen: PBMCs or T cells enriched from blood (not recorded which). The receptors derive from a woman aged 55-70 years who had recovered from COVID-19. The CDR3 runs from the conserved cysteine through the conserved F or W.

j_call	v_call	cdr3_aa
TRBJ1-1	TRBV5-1	CASSLATRGHEYTEAFF
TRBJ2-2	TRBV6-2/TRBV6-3	CASSRTGFNTGELFF
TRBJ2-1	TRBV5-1	CASSRTGTGGNEQFF
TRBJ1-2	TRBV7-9	CASSRTGYGYTF
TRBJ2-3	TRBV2	CASSRVLPTDTQYF
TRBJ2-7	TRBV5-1	CASSFGQGSSYEQYF
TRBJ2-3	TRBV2	CASSEGLAGGGDTQYF
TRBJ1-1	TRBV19	CASSIRWQGGTEAFF
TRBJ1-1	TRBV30	CAWSVQGGNTEAFF
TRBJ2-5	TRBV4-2	CASSQEFLGTRGGRETQYF
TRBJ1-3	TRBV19	CASNPDSSSGNTIYF
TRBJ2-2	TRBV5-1	CASSLAAGRTGELFF
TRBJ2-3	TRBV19	CATKWTGSTDTQYF
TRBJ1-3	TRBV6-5	CASSSWDSSGGNTIYF
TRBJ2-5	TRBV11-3	CASSQGGTGVGETQYF
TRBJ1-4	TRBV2	CASSEQGNTNEKLFF
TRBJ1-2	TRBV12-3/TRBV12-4	CASSLTQNYGYTF
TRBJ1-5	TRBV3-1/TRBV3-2	CASSQRDRDQPQHF
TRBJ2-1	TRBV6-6	CASSRRGNNEQFF
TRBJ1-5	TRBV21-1	CASPGLHSHSNQPQHF
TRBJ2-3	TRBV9	CASSGGLASLNTQYF
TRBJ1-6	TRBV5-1	CASTAGRNSPLHF
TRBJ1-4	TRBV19	CASRRVMVEKLFF
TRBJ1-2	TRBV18	CASSPPGQANYGYTF
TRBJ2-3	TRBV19	CASSIDRGFSTDTQYF
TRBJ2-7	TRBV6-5	CASSLGGAFSYEQYF
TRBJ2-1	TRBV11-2	CASSLMYGGNEQFF
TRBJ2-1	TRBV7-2	CASSWSGYNEQFF
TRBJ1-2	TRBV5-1	CASSPDPDRGFGGYTF
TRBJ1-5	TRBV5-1	CASSPYSGQGQPQHF
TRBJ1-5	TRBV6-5	CASSYTGTGGEPQHF
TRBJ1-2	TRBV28	CASTLKTGSIYGYTF
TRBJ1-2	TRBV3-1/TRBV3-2	CASSQAPFYGYTF
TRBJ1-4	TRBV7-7	CASSPGQGGEKLFF
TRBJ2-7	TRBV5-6	CASSLGPGTVDSYEQYF
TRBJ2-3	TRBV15	CATSRGEGERDTQYF
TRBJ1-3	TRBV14	CASSPLEGWRNTIYF
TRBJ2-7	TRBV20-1	CSAFRQGEQYF
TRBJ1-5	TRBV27	CASSLYYSNQPQHF
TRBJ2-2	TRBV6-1	CASSGGTGTSHRDTGELFF
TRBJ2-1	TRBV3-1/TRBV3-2	CASSRYYNEQFF
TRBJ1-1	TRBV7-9	CASSFRQGEGNTEAFF
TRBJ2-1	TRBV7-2	CASSSGLAGGLGQFF
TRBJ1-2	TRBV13	CASSDREAGYTF
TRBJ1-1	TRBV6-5	CASSPNQGIQAFF
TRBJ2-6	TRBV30	CAWTQQGNPGANVLTF
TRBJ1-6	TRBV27	CASSFHRVNSPLHF
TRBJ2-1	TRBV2	CASSDYLGSYNEQFF
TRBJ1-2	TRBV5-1	CASSSTAPGGYTF
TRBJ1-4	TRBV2	CASSVVNEKLFF
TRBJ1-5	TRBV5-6	CASSFMTGTGPQHF
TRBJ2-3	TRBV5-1	CASSLAGGSTDTQYF
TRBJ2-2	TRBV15	CATSRDHGTESQHGELFF
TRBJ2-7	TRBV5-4	CASSLPNSYEQYF
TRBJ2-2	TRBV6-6	CASRGTGGPGELFF
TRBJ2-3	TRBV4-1	CASSQEGGGTDTQYF
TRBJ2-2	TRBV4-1	CASSQDGGTGELFF
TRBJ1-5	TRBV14	CASSQGGGSKHF
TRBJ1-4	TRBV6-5	CASSYRTGTGKLFF
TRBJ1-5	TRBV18	CASSARDSNQPQHF